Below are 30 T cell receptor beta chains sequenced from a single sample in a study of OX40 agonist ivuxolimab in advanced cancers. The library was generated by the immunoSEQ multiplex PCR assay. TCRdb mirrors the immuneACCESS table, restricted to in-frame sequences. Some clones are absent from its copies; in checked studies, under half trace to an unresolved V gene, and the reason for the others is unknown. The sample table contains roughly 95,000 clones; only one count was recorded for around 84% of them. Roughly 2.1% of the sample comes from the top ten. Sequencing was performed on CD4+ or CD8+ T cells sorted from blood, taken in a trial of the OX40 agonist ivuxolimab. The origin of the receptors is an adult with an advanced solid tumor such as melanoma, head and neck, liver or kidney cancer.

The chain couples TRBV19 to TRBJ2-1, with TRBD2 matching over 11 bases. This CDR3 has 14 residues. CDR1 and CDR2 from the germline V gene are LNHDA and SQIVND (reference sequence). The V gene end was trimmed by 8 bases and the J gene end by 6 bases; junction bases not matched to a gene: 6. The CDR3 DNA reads TGTGCCAGTTCAACTAGCGGGAGCTCCAATGAGCAGTTCTTC. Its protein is CASSTSGSSNEQFF.

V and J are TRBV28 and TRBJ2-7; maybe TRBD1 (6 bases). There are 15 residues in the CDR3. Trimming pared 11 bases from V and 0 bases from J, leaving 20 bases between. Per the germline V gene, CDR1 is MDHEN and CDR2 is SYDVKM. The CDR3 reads CASKLTGSYSYEQYF. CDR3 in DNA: TGTGCCTCAAAGCTTACAGGGTCCTACTCCTACGAGCAGTACTTC.

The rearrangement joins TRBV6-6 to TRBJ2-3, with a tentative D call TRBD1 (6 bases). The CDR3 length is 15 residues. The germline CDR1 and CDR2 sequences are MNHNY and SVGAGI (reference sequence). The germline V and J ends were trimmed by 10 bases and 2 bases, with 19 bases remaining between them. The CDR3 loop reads CAIKGSRDNTDTQYF. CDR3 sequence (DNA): TGTGCCATCAAAGGGAGCAGGGACAACACAGATACGCAGTATTTT.

The CDR3 spells CASSSTAGGPEQYF. In nucleotides, the CDR3 is TGTGCCAGCAGCTCAACAGCAGGGGGCCCCGAGCAGTACTTC. The rearrangement uses TRBV5-6 and TRBJ2-7; TRBD1 agrees at 8 bases. The germline V gene encodes CDR1 SGHDT and CDR2 YYEEEE. CDR3 size: 14 residues. After removal of 3 bases from V and 6 bases from J, the junction contained 8 bases not matched to a gene.

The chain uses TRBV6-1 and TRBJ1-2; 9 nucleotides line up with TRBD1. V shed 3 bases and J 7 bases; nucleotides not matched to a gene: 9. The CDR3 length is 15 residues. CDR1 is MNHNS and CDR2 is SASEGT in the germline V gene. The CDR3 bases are TGTGCCAGCAGTGACAAGTCACAGGGGGCTACTGGCTACACCTTC. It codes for CASSDKSQGATGYTF.

CDR3 in DNA: TGTGCCAGCAGCTTACTAGCGGGATCTGAGACCCAGTACTTC. Translating gives CASSLLAGSETQYF. J is TRBJ2-5 and V is TRBV7-9, with 9 positions matching TRBD2. The V gene's germline CDR1 is SEHNR and CDR2 FQNEAQ (reference sequence). This CDR3 is built from 14 residues. V was pared by 2 bases and J by 5 bases, with 3 bases of the junction left unmatched.

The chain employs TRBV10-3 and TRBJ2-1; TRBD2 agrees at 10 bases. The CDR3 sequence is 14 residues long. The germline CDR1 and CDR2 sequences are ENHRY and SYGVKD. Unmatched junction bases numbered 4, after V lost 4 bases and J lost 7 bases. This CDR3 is CAISASGSGNEQFF. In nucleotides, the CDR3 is TGTGCCATCAGTGCTAGCGGGAGTGGTAATGAGCAGTTCTTC.

The CDR3, as DNA: TGTGCCAGTAGTTCCGGGACAGGGTCGCAGTACTTC. Its protein is CASSSGTGSQYF. The J gene is TRBJ2-7, the V gene TRBV19; 9 bases are a match to TRBD1. The V and J ends lost 5 bases and 9 bases, in that order; junction bases with no gene match: 5. CDR3 length equals 12 residues. CDR1 and CDR2 from the germline V gene are LNHDA and SQIVND (reference sequence).

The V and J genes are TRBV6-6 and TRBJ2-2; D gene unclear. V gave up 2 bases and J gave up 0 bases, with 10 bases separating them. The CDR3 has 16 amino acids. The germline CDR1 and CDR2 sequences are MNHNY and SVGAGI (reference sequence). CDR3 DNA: TGTGCCAGCAGTTACATTGACCCAGCGAACACCGGGGAGCTGTTTTTT. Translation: CASSYIDPANTGELFF.

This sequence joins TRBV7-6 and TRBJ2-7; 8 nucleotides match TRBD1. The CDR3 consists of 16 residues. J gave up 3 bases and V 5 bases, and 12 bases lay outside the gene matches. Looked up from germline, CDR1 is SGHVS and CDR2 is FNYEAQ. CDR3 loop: CASSIGGAGGDYEQYF. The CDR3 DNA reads TGTGCCAGCAGCATAGGGGGTGCAGGGGGCGACTACGAGCAGTACTTC.

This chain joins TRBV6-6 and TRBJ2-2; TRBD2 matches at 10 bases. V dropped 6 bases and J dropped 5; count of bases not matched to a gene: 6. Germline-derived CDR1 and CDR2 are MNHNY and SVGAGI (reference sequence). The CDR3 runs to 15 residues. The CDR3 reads CASRSGGETTGELFF. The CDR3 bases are TGTGCCAGCAGGAGCGGGGGGGAGACGACCGGGGAGCTGTTTTTT.

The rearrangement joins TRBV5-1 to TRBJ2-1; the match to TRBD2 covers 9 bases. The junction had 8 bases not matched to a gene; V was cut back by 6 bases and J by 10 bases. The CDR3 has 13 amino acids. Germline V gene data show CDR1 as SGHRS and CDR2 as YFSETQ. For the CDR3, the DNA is TGCGCCAGCAAGTCTAGCGGGATCCCCGAGCAGTTCTTC. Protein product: CASKSSGIPEQFF. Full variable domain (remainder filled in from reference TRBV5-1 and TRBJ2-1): KAGVTQTPRYLIKTRGQQVTLSCSPISGHRSVSWYQQTPGQGLQFLFEYFSETQRNKGNFPGRFSGRQFSNSRSEMNVSTLELGDSALYLCASKSSGIPEQFFGPGTRLTVL.

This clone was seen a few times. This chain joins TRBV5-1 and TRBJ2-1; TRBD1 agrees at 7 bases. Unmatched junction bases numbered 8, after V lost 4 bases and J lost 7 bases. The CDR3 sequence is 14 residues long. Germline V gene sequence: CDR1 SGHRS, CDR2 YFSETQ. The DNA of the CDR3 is TGCGCCAGCAGCATTACGGGACAGTTAAATGAGCAGTTCTTC. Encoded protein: CASSITGQLNEQFF.

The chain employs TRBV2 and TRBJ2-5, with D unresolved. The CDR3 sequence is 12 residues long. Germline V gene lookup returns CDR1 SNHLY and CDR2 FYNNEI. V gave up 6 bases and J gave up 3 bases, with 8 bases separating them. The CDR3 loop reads CASRGDEETQYF. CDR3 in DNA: TGTGCCAGCAGAGGCGACGAAGAGACCCAGTACTTC.

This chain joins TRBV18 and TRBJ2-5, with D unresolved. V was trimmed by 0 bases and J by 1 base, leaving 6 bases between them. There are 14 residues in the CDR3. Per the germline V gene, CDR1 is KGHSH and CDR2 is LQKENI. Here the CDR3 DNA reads TGTGCCAGCTCACCACCGAACCTCCAAGAGACCCAGTACTTC. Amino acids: CASSPPNLQETQYF.

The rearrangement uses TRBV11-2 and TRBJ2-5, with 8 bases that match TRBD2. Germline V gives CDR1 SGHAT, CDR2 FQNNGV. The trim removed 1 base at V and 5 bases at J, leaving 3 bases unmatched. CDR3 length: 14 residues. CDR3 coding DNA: TGTGCCAGCAGCTTAGGTGGCGGGGGGGAGACCCAGTACTTC. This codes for CASSLGGGGETQYF.

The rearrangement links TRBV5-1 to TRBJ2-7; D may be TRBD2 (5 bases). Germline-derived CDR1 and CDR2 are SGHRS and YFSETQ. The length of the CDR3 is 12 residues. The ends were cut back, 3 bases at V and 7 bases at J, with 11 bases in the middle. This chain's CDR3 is CASSWERSEQYF. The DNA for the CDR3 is TGCGCCAGCAGCTGGGAGAGGTCAGAGCAGTACTTC.

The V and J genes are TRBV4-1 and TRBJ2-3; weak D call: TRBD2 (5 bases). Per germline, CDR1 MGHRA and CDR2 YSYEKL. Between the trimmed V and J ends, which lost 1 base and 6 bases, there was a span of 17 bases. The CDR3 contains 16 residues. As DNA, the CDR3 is TGCGCCAGCAGCCAAGGTGGCGCGGCGGGTCCCGATACGCAGTATTTT. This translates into CASSQGGAAGPDTQYF.

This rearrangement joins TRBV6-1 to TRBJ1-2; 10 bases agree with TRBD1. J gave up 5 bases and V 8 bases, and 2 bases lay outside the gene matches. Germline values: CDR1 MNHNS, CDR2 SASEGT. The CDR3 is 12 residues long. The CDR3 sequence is CASQGQGYGYTF. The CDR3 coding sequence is TGTGCCAGCCAGGGACAGGGGTATGGCTACACCTTC.

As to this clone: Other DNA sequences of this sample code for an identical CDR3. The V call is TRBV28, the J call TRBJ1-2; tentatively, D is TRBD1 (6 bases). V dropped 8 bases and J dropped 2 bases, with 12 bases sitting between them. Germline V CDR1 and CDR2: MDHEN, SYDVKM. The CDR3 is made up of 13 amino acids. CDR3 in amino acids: CASRGQGNYGYTF. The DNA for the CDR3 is TGTGCCAGCCGGGGCCAGGGGAACTATGGCTACACCTTC.

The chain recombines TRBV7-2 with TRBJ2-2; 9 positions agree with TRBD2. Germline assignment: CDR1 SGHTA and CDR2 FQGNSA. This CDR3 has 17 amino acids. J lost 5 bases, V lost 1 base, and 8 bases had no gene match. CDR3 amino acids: CASSLEGGRASTGELFF. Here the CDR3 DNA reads TGTGCCAGCAGCTTAGAGGGCGGGAGGGCCTCGACCGGGGAGCTGTTTTTT.

The CDR3 loop is CASSQEIQDPAFSYEQYF. CDR3 sequence (DNA): TGTGCCAGCAGCCAAGAAATTCAGGACCCTGCTTTTTCCTACGAGCAGTACTTC. This chain uses TRBV4-2 with TRBJ2-7; D ambiguous. V lost 0 bases, J lost 1 base, and 19 bases lay in between. This CDR3 spans 18 amino acids. Germline CDR1 LGHNA, CDR2 YNFKEQ.

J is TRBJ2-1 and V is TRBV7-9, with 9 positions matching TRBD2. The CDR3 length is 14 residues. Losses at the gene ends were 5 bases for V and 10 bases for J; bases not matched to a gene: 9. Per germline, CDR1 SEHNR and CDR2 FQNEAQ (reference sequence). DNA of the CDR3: TGTGCCAGCAGCCCGGGACTAGCACTTTTAGAGCAGTTCTTC. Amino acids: CASSPGLALLEQFF.

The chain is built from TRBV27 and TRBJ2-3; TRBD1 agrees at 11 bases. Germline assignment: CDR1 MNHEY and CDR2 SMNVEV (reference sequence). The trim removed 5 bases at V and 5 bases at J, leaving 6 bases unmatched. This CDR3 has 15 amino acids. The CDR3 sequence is CASSPRTGGKDTQYF. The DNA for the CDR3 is TGTGCCAGCAGTCCCCGGACAGGGGGCAAAGATACGCAGTATTTT.

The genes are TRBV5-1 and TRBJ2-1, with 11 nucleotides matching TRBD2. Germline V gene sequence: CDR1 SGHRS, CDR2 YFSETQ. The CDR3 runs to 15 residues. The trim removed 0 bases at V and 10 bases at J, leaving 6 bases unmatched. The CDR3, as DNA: TGCGCCAGCAGCTTGGGGGTAGCGGGAGGGGAGGAGCAGTTCTTC. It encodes CASSLGVAGGEEQFF. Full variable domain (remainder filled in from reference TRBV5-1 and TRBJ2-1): KAGVTQTPRYLIKTRGQQVTLSCSPISGHRSVSWYQQTPGQGLQFLFEYFSETQRNKGNFPGRFSGRQFSNSRSEMNVSTLELGDSALYLCASSLGVAGGEEQFFGPGTRLTVL.

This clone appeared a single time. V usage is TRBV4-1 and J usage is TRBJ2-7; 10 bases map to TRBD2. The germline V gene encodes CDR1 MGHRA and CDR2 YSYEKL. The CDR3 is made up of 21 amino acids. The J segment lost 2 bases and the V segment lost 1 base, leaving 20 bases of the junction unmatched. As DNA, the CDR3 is TGCGCCAGCAGCCAAGCCGGACAGGGCAGCGGACTAGCGGTAGTAGCCTACGAGCAGTACTTC. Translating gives CASSQAGQGSGLAVVAYEQYF.

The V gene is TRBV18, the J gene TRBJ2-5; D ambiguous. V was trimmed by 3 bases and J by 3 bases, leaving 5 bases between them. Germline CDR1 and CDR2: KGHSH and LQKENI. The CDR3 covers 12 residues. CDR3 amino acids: CASSPQEETQYF. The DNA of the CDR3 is TGTGCCAGCTCACCCCAGGAAGAGACCCAGTACTTC.

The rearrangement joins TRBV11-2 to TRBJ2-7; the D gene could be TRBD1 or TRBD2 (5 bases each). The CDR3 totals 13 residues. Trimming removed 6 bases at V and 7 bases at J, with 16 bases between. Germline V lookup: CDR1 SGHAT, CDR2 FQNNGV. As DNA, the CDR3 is TGTGCCAGCAGTTCCGGGGCCGAGCGGGAGCAGTACTTC. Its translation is CASSSGAEREQYF.

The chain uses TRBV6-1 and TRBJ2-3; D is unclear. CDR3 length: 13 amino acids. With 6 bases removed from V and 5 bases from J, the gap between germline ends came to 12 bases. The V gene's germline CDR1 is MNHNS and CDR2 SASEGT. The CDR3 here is CASSLSWGDTQYF. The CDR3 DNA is TGTGCCAGCAGCCTGTCTTGGGGAGATACGCAGTATTTT.

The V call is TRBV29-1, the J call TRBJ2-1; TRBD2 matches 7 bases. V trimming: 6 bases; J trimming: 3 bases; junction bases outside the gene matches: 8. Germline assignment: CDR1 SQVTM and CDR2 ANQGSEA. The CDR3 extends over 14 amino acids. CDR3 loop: CSVAAGGSYNEQFF. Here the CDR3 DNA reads TGCAGCGTCGCCGCGGGCGGGAGCTACAATGAGCAGTTCTTC.